This TCR beta chain was captured in a study of shared clonotypes between healthy human individuals. Method: immunoSEQ multiplex PCR; TCRdb's copy keeps in-frame clones and lacks some. The sample consists of a few million clones, 95% of them appearing once. The CDR3 has 12 residues. The V gene lost 1 base and the J gene lost 7 bases, with 10 bases spanning the gap. The V gene's germline CDR1 is GTSNPN and CDR2 SVGIG (reference sequence). For this clone: Different DNA sequences within this sample yield the same CDR3.

The clonotype comes from a man younger than 30 in good health. The specimen was naive CD4+ T cells sorted from blood. Subset defined: CD45RA+ positively selected. This chain uses TRBV30 with TRBJ1-2; possible D gene TRBD1, 6 bases. CDR3 bases: TGTGCCTGGAGTGACAGGGCGGGTGGCTACACCTTC. Translated, it gives CAWSDRAGGYTF.